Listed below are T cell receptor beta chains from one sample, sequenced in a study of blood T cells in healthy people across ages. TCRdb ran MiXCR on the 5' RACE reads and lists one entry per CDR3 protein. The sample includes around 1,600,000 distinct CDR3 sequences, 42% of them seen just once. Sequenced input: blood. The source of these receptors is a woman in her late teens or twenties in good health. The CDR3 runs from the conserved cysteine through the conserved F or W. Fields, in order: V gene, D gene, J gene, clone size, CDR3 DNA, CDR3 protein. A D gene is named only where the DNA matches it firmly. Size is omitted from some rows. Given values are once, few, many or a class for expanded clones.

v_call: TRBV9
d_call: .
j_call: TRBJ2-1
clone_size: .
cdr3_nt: TGTGCCAGCAGCGCCTTGGGATTGAACGGGCAAGAGACCCAGTTCTTC
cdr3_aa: CASSALGLNGQETQFF

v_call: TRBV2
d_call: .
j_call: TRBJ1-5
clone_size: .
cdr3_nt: TGTGCCAGCAGTGTTAGCTATTCCAAACAGCCCCAGCATTTT
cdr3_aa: CASSVSYSKQPQHF

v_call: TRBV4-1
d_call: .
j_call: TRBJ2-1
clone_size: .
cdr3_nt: TGCGCCAGCATGGATCGGGGTAGCTCCTACAATGAGCAGTTCTTC
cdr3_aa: CASMDRGSSYNEQFF

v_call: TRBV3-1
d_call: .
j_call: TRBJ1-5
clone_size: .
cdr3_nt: TGTGCCAGCAGCCAAGGATTCGACTTTGGGCCCCAGCATTTT
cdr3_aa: CASSQGFDFGPQHF

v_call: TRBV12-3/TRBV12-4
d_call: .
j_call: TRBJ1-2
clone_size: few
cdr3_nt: TGTGCCAGCAGTTGGGGGAGAGGGATCTATGGCTACACCTTC
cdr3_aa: CASSWGRGIYGYTF

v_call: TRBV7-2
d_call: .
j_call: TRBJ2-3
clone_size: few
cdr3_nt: TGTGCCAGCAGCTTATCGGAGAGAACGCAGTATTTT
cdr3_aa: CASSLSERTQYF

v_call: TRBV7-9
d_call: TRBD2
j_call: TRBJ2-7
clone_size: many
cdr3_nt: TGTGCCAGCAGCCTAGGGACTACCTCCTACGAGCAGTACTTC
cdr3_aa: CASSLGTTSYEQYF

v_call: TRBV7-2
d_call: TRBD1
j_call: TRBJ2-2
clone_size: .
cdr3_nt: TGTGCCAGCAGGCAATACCGGGACAGAGTGAACACCGGGGAGCTGTTTTTT
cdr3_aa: CASRQYRDRVNTGELFF

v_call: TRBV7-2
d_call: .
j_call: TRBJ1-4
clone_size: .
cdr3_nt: TGTGCCAGCAGCTTGTGGGGATGGAATGAAAAACTGTTTTTT
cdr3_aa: CASSLWGWNEKLFF

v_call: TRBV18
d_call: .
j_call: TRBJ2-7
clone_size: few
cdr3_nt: TGTGCCAGCTCACCTTTCCGATCCTACGAGCAGTACTTC
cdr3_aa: CASSPFRSYEQYF

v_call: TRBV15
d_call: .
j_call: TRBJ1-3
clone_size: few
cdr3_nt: TGTGCCACCAGCAGAGGGGCAGGGGTTGGAAACACCATATATTTT
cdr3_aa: CATSRGAGVGNTIYF

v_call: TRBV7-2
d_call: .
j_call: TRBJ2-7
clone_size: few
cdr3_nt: TGTGCCAGCAGCCCGCAGACACTCACCTCCTACGAGCAGTACTTC
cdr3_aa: CASSPQTLTSYEQYF

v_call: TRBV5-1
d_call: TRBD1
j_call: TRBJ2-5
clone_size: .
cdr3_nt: TGCGCCAGCAGCGACAGGGTAGAGATCCAGTACTTC
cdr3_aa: CASSDRVEIQYF

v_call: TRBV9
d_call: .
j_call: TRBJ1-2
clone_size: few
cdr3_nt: TGTGCCAGCAGCGTACAGCCTACTAACTATGGCTACACCTTC
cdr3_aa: CASSVQPTNYGYTF

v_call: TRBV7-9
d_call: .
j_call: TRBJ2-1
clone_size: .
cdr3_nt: TGTGCCAGCAGCACCCGGACAGTCTACGAGCAGTTCTTC
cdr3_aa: CASSTRTVYEQFF

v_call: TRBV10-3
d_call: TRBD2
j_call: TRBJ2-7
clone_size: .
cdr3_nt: TGTGCCACAACGAGCGGGAGGGACTCCTACGAGCAGTACTTC
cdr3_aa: CATTSGRDSYEQYF

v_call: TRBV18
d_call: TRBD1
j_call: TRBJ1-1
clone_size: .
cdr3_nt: TGTGCCAGCTCACCGGACAGGGAGAACACTGAAGCTTTCTTT
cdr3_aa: CASSPDRENTEAFF

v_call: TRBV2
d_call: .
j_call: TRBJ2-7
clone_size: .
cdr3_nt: TGTGCTACCGCAGTGAGCTACTACGAGCAGTACTTC
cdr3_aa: CATAVSYYEQYF

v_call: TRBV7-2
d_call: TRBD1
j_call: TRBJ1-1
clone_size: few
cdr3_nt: TGTGCCAGCAGCTTAGCTAGCCGGGGACAGTCGAACACTGAAGCTTTCTTT
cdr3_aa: CASSLASRGQSNTEAFF

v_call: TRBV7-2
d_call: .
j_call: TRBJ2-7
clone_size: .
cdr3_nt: TGTGCCAGCAGCCAGCGAGGGGGGGGGGCGTTAGAGCAGTACTTC
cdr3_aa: CASSQRGGGALEQYF

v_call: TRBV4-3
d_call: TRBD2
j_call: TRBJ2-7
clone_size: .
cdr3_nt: TGCGCCAGCAGCCACGTAACTAGCGGGACAGCCGAGCAGTACTTC
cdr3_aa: CASSHVTSGTAEQYF

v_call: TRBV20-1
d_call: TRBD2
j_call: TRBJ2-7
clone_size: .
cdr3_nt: TGCAGTGCCGAAAGCGGGGCTACCTACGAGCAGTACTTC
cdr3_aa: CSAESGATYEQYF

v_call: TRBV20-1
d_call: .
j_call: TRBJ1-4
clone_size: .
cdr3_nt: TGCAGTGCGGTGTGGAGGGAAAAACTGTTTTTT
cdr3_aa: CSAVWREKLFF

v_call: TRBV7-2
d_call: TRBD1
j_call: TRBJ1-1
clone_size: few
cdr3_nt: TGTGCCAGCAGCTTGGGACAGGAGAACACTGAAGCTTTCTTT
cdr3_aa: CASSLGQENTEAFF

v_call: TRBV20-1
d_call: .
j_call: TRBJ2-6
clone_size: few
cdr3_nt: TGCAGTGCTAGGGAAATACCCTCTGGGGCCAACGTCCTGACTTTC
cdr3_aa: CSAREIPSGANVLTF

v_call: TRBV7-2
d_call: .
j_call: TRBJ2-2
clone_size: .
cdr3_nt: TGTGCCGGCAGCTTAGAGGTCGGCGGGGAGCTGTTTTTT
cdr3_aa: CAGSLEVGGELFF

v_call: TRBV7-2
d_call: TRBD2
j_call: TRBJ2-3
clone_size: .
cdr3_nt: TGTGCCAGCAGCTTAGACAGTGCGGGAGGGGCAGATACGCAGTATTTT
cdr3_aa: CASSLDSAGGADTQYF

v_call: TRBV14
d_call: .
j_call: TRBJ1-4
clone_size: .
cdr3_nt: TGTGCCAGCAGCTTCAGGATGACGGTTCGTGGTAATGAAAAACTGTTTTTT
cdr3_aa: CASSFRMTVRGNEKLFF

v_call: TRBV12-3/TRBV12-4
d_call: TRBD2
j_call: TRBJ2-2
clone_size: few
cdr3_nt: TGTGCCAGCAGTTTCCCCGCGGGAGCGGGGGCCCTCACCGGGGAGCTGTTTTTT
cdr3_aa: CASSFPAGAGALTGELFF

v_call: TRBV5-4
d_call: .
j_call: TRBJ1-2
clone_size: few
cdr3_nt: TGTGCCAGCAGCTTGCCCGGGTTAGATGGCTACACCTTC
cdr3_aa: CASSLPGLDGYTF

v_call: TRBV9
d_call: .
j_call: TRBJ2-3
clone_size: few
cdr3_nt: TGTGCCAGCAGCGTAGCAGGGAGTGCAGATACGCAGTATTTT
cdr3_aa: CASSVAGSADTQYF

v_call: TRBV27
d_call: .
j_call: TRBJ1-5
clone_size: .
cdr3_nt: TGTGCCAGCAGATTCTCAGGGGCGAATCAGCCCCAGCATTTT
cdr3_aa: CASRFSGANQPQHF

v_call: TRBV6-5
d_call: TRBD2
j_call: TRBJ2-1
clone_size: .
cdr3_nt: TGTGCCAGCAGTTATCTTAAACTAACACCAGCGGGAGGGGCAGATGAGCAGTTCTTC
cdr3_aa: CASSYLKLTPAGGADEQFF

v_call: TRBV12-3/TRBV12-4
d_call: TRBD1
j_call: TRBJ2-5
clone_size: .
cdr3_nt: TGTGCCAGCAGCCCTTGGGACAGGAGGAACGAGCAGTGCTTC
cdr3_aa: CASSPWDRRNEQCF

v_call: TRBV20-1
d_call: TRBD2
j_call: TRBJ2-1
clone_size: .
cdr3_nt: TGCAGTGCGCCCAGAACTAGCGGAATAGGGGATGAGCAGTTCTTC
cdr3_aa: CSAPRTSGIGDEQFF

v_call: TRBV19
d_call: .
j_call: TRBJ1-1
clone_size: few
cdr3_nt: TGTGCCAGTAGAGACAGGCCGAACACTGAAGCTTTCTTT
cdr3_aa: CASRDRPNTEAFF

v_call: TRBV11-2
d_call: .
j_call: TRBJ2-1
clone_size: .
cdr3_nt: TGTGCCAGCAGCTTAGAGGCCGGGGCGCGGGAGTTCTTC
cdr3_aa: CASSLEAGAREFF

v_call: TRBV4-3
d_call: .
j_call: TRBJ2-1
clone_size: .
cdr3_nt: TGCGCCAGCAGCCAAGCCTACTACAATGAGCAGTTCTTC
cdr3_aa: CASSQAYYNEQFF